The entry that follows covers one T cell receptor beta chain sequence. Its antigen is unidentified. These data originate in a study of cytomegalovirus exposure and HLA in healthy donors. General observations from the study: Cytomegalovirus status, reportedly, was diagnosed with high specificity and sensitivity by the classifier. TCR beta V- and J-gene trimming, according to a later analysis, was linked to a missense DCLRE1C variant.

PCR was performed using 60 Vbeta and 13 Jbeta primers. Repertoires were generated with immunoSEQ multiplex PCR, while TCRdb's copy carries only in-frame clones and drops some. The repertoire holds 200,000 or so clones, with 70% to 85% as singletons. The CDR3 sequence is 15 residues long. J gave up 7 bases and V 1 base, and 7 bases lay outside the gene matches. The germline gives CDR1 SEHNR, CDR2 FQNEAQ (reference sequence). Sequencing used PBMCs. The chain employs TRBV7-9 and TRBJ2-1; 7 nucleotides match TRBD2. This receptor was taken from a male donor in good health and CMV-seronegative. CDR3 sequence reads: CASSLGTSELNEQFF. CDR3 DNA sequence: TGTGCCAGCAGCTTAGGTACTAGCGAATTAAATGAGCAGTTCTTC.